The next 11 T cell receptor beta chains were all read from a single sample in a study of OX40 agonist ivuxolimab in advanced cancers. Assay used: immunoSEQ multiplex PCR; TCRdb lists only in-frame clones, some missing. The top ten hold approximately 1.5% of the sample, which has roughly 90,000 clones, 87% seen once. Sequencing used CD4+ or CD8+ T cells sorted from blood, obtained in a trial of the OX40 agonist ivuxolimab. The origin of the receptors is an adult with an advanced solid tumor such as melanoma, head and neck, liver or kidney cancer.

The CDR3 sequence is CASSVDLGQPQHF. The CDR3 DNA sequence: TGTGCCAGCAGCGTAGATTTGGGTCAGCCCCAGCATTTT. This rearrangement joins TRBV9 to TRBJ1-5; D is undetermined. Germline V gene data show CDR1 as SGDLS and CDR2 as YYNGEE. Trimming cost V 0 bases and J 6 bases, with 7 bases left between them. This CDR3 contains 13 residues. The whole variable domain, remainder taken from reference TRBV9 and TRBJ1-5, is DSGVTQTPKHLITATGQRVTLRCSPRSGDLSVYWYQQSLDQGLQFLIQYYNGEERAKGNILERFSAQQFPDLHSELNLSSLELGDSALYFCASSVDLGQPQHFGDGTRLSIL.

The chain is built from TRBV14 and TRBJ1-2; maybe TRBD1 (5 bases). The germline V gene encodes CDR1 SGHDN and CDR2 FVKESK. V lost 0 bases and J 3 bases, leaving 17 bases between the germline ends. This CDR3 comprises 17 residues. The CDR3 sequence: CASSQEDSWGDDYGYTF. The CDR3 bases are TGTGCCAGCAGCCAAGAGGACTCCTGGGGGGATGACTATGGCTACACCTTC. Drawing the rest from reference TRBV14 and TRBJ1-2, the complete variable domain is EAGVTQFPSHSVIEKGQTVTLRCDPISGHDNLYWYRRVMGKEIKFLLHFVKESKQDESGMPNNRFLAERTGGTYSTLKVQPAELEDSGVYFCASSQEDSWGDDYGYTFGSGTRLTVV.

The chain combines TRBV6-1 with TRBJ1-2, with 11 bases that match TRBD1. The CDR3 has 16 residues. Germline V gene data show CDR1 as MNHNS and CDR2 as SASEGT. The ends lost 2 bases at V and 3 bases at J; junction bases unmatched: 5. The CDR3 reads CASSEPDRGRDYGYTF. CDR3 DNA sequence: TGTGCCAGCAGTGAACCGGACAGGGGGCGCGACTATGGCTACACCTTC.

The CDR3 sequence is CASSPGTAFNQPQHF. The CDR3 DNA reads as TGCGCCAGCAGCCCCGGGACAGCGTTCAATCAGCCCCAGCATTTT. The chain is built from TRBV5-1 and TRBJ1-5; 7 bases line up with TRBD1. CDR1 and CDR2 (germline): SGHRS, YFSETQ. The CDR3 is made up of 15 amino acids. The ends lost 4 bases at V and 3 bases at J; junction bases unmatched: 7.

This clone is a singleton in its sample. The chain uses TRBV19 and TRBJ2-3; TRBD2 agrees at 8 bases. V lost 7 bases and J lost 1; bases outside the gene matches: 7. This CDR3 spans 15 amino acids. CDR1 and CDR2 from the germline V gene are LNHDA and SQIVND (reference sequence). The CDR3 bases are TGTGCCAGTACCCTCGGGGGACTAGGCACAGATACGCAGTATTTT. Amino acids: CASTLGGLGTDTQYF.

With regard to this clone: This specimen includes other DNA sequences encoding the same CDR3. The gene calls are TRBV19 and TRBJ2-3; D remains ambiguous. This CDR3 contains 12 residues. Germline V gene data show CDR1 as LNHDA and CDR2 as SQIVND (reference sequence). V lost 4 bases and J 1 base, leaving 3 bases between the germline ends. The CDR3 DNA sequence: TGTGCCAGTAGTACGCGCACAGATACGCAGTATTTT. This codes for CASSTRTDTQYF. The full variable domain, with the rest looked up from reference TRBV19 and TRBJ2-3, is DGGITQSPKYLFRKEGQNVTLSCEQNLNHDAMYWYRQDPGQGLRLIYYSQIVNDFQKGDIAEGYSVSREKKESFPLTVTSAQKNPTAFYLCASSTRTDTQYFGPGTRLTVL.

There are a few counts of this clone. V is TRBV27 and J is TRBJ1-5; perhaps TRBD1 as D (5 bases). The V gene lost 3 bases and the J gene lost 7 bases, with 10 bases spanning the gap. CDR1 is MNHEY and CDR2 is SMNVEV in the germline V gene (reference sequence). The CDR3 spans 13 residues. The CDR3 DNA is TGTGCCAGCAGTTTTAGGGGAGGGCAGCCCCAGCATTTT. Amino acids: CASSFRGGQPQHF.

The gene calls are TRBV14 and TRBJ1-2, with 8 bases matching TRBD1. V trimming: 4 bases; J trimming: 8 bases; junction bases outside the gene matches: 9. The CDR3 is 14 amino acids. Germline V gene data show CDR1 as SGHDN and CDR2 as FVKESK. The CDR3 DNA reads TGTGCCAGCAGCCCTCATACAGGGGGAAGGGGCTACACCTTC. Protein sequence: CASSPHTGGRGYTF.

With respect to this clone: Other DNA sequences in the same sample also yield this CDR3. The rearrangement links TRBV5-1 to TRBJ2-2; D might be TRBD2 (5 bases). V was trimmed by 1 base and J by 7 bases, leaving 8 bases between them. Germline values: CDR1 SGHRS, CDR2 YFSETQ. The CDR3 is 13 residues long. The CDR3 region is CASSLRESGELFF. For the CDR3, the DNA is TGCGCCAGCAGCTTGAGGGAGAGCGGGGAGCTGTTTTTT.

The chain is built from TRBV21-1 and TRBJ2-7; the table's D gene call, TRBD2, was not cross checked with the DNA. TRBV21-1 is marked as a pseudogene. This CDR3 region has 15 residues. CDR3 DNA: TGTGCCAGCAGCGACTTCGGGGGGGCCTTGAACGAGCAGTACTTC. It encodes CASSDFGGALNEQYF.

The chain couples TRBV11-2 to TRBJ1-1, with D possibly matching TRBD1 (5 bases). CDR3 length: 13 amino acids. V shed 8 bases and J shed 2 bases, with 12 bases lying between them. Germline V gene lookup returns CDR1 SGHAT and CDR2 FQNNGV. DNA of the CDR3: TGTGCCAGCCGGGACTTCATTAACACTGAAGCTTTCTTT. Residues: CASRDFINTEAFF.